Below are 32 T cell receptor beta chains sequenced from a single sample in a study of T cell repertoires in cytomegalovirus infection. MiXCR, applied by TCRdb to the reads, yields one record per CDR3 protein. The sample records around 530,000 distinct CDR3 sequences, approximately 15% being singletons. The sequenced sample was CD8+ T cells from PBMCs. These receptors came from a human donor in good health (CMV status not recorded). Some clones in this sample may be carry-over from other donors' samples.

The table lists this clonotype with many counts. The gene calls are TRBV12-3 or TRBV12-4 and TRBJ2-1, with 9 bases identical to TRBD1. The trim removed 4 bases at V and 9 bases at J, leaving 7 bases unmatched. The CDR3 has 14 amino acids. Here the CDR3 reads CASSSPGTGFEQFF. CDR3 in DNA: TGTGCCAGCAGTTCCCCCGGGACAGGGTTTGAGCAGTTCTTC.

This clonotype was counted ten times or more. The chain combines TRBV19 with TRBJ2-3; D ambiguous. The germline V and J ends were trimmed by 10 bases and 0 bases, with 11 bases remaining between them. Germline V CDR1 and CDR2: LNHDA, SQIVND (reference sequence). The CDR3 consists of 13 residues. DNA for the CDR3: TGTGCCACTTCCGCCGTGAGCACAGATACGCAGTATTTT. Its translation: CATSAVSTDTQYF.

This clonotype was detected once. As DNA, the CDR3 is TGTGCCAGCAGTCCCTCGGACTACAATGAGCAGTTCTTC. Translated, it gives CASSPSDYNEQFF. This sequence joins TRBV6-5 and TRBJ2-1, with D unresolved. Germline V gives CDR1 MNHEY, CDR2 SVGAGI. The V end lost 5 bases, the J end lost 3 bases, and 8 bases lay between the germline ends. The CDR3 is 13 residues long.

V usage is TRBV4-1 and J usage is TRBJ1-2, with TRBD1 matching 7 bases. The CDR3 consists of 15 residues. The germline CDR1 and CDR2 sequences are MGHRA and YSYEKL. Trimming removed 1 base from V and 3 bases from J; junction bases left unmatched: 5. The CDR3 DNA reads as TGCGCCAGCAGCCAAGGGGAGGGGGCTTACTATGGCTACACCTTC. This sequence encodes CASSQGEGAYYGYTF.

This clonotype occurred a few times. The genes are TRBV30 and TRBJ2-7, with D unclear. This CDR3 has 11 residues. Germline values: CDR1 GTSNPN, CDR2 SVGIG (reference sequence). This CDR3 reads CALSLGNEQYF. In nucleotides, the CDR3 is TGTGCACTATCCTTGGGGAACGAGCAGTACTTC.

Only a few counts were recorded for this clonotype. The chain recombines TRBV2 with TRBJ2-3; D is perhaps TRBD1 (5 bases). CDR3 size: 15 residues. V lost 1 base, J lost 4 bases, and 12 bases lay in between. The germline CDR1 and CDR2 sequences are SNHLY and FYNNEI. CDR3 residues: CASSEEGIGADTQYF. CDR3 in DNA: TGTGCCAGCAGTGAAGAGGGGATCGGCGCAGATACGCAGTATTTT. The whole variable domain, filled in from reference TRBV2 and TRBJ2-3, reads EPEVTQTPSHQVTQMGQEVILRCVPISNHLYFYWYRQILGQKVEFLVSFYNNEISEKSEIFDDQFSVERPDGSNFTLKIRSTKLEDSAMYFCASSEEGIGADTQYFGPGTRLTVL.

The rearrangement uses TRBV27 and TRBJ1-2; weak D call: TRBD1 (6 bases). V gave up 7 bases and J gave up 4 bases, with 13 bases separating them. The CDR3 extends over 13 amino acids. Germline values: CDR1 MNHEY, CDR2 SMNVEV (reference sequence). Here the CDR3 DNA reads TGTGCCAGCACCAGCGGGGGCATCTATGGCTACACCTTC. This encodes CASTSGGIYGYTF.

This clonotype was observed a few times. CDR3 nucleotides: TGTGCCAGCAGACGTCTAGCGACCTACAATGAGCAGTTCTTC. This sequence encodes CASRRLATYNEQFF. This chain connects TRBV27 to TRBJ2-1, with D perhaps TRBD2 (6 bases). V dropped 6 bases and J dropped 2 bases, with 11 bases sitting between them. The CDR3 sequence is 14 residues long. Germline lookup yields CDR1 MNHEY and CDR2 SMNVEV (reference sequence).

A note on this clonotype: This is likely a read error, given that the CDR3 carries no conserved phenylalanine or tryptophan at its end. The chain is built from TRBV28 and TRBJ2-1; D not resolved. Trimming took off 3 bases at V and 10 bases at J, with 7 bases between the two ends. Germline CDR1 reads MDHEN; CDR2 reads SYDVKM. The CDR3 is 11 amino acids. The CDR3 spells CASSLGLEQFL. In DNA, the CDR3 is TGTGCCAGCAGTTTGGGTTTGGAGCAGTTCTTA.

About this clonotype: A much larger clone sits a single nucleotide away, making a read error possible. This chain joins TRBV27 and TRBJ2-3; tentative D call: TRBD2 (6 bases). This CDR3 contains 16 residues. Germline-derived CDR1 and CDR2 are MNHEY and SMNVEV (reference sequence). The CDR3 nucleotides are TGTGCCAGCAACCCATCGGCGGGAAGAGCCACAGATATGCAGTATTTT. Encoded protein: CASNPSAGRATDMQYF.

Ten or more counts support this clonotype. CDR3 amino acids: CASSPRSGRQETQYF. For the CDR3, the DNA is TGTGCCAGCAGTCCTCGTAGCGGGAGGCAAGAGACCCAGTACTTC. V is TRBV27 and J is TRBJ2-5; 10 bases are a match to TRBD2. Per germline, CDR1 MNHEY and CDR2 SMNVEV (reference sequence). The CDR3 spans 15 residues. V trimming: 5 bases; J trimming: 2 bases; junction bases outside the gene matches: 5.

This clonotype was observed a handful of times. V is TRBV4-1 and J is TRBJ2-7, with D possibly called TRBD1 or TRBD2 (6 bases each). V lost 1 base to trimming and J lost 0 bases, with 13 bases between them. Looked up from germline, CDR1 is MGHRA and CDR2 is YSYEKL. The CDR3 is 16 residues long. Here the CDR3 reads CASSQVWGAVSYEQYF. The CDR3 DNA reads as TGCGCCAGCAGCCAAGTCTGGGGGGCGGTCTCCTACGAGCAGTACTTC.

Ten or more counts support this clonotype. This chain uses TRBV12-3 or TRBV12-4 with TRBJ2-3; possible D gene TRBD2, 5 bases. The CDR3 sequence is 16 residues long. Trimming took 0 bases from V and 4 from J, leaving 14 bases between them. The CDR3 loop is CASSLASGGESDTQYF. The CDR3 nucleotides are TGTGCCAGCAGTTTAGCGAGCGGAGGAGAGTCAGATACGCAGTATTTT.

CDR3 protein: CASSSGFYSNQPQHF. The CDR3 nucleotides are TGTGCCAGCAGCTCGGGATTTTATAGCAATCAGCCCCAGCATTTT. V and J are TRBV5-6 and TRBJ1-5; D remains ambiguous. Trimming removed 3 bases from V and 0 bases from J, with 10 bases in between. CDR3 length equals 15 residues. CDR1 and CDR2 (germline): SGHDT, YYEEEE.

Details on this clonotype: Just one base apart from a much larger clone, this may be a read error. In this CDR3 the conserved last residue, phenylalanine or tryptophan, is missing, so a read error is likely. The J gene is TRBJ2-1, the V gene TRBV7-3, with D perhaps TRBD1 or TRBD2 (5 bases each). This CDR3 is built from 15 residues. Trimming removed 2 bases at V and 8 bases at J, with 16 bases between. Germline loops: CDR1 SGHTA, CDR2 FQGTGA. CDR3 coding DNA: TGTGCCAGCAGCTTATCGGGGCAAGGTAGGGATGAGCAGTTCTTA. The encoded protein is CASSLSGQGRDEQFL.

This clonotype was detected ten times or more. This chain links TRBV19 with TRBJ1-5, with D possibly matching TRBD1 (5 bases). CDR1 and CDR2 from the germline V gene are LNHDA and SQIVND (reference sequence). The CDR3 consists of 14 residues. The V gene lost 10 bases and the J gene lost 6 bases, with 19 bases spanning the gap. This CDR3 reads CATQSDMGVQPQHF. The CDR3 region has the DNA TGTGCCACCCAATCGGACATGGGGGTTCAGCCCCAGCATTTT. The whole variable domain, remainder taken from reference TRBV19 and TRBJ1-5, is DGGITQSPKYLFRKEGQNVTLSCEQNLNHDAMYWYRQDPGQGLRLIYYSQIVNDFQKGDIAEGYSVSREKKESFPLTVTSAQKNPTAFYLCATQSDMGVQPQHFGDGTRLSIL.

The sample holds a few counts of this clonotype. V usage is TRBV5-1 and J usage is TRBJ2-1; D perhaps matches TRBD2 (5 bases). Deletions cut 7 bases from V and 10 bases from J, with 12 bases between. The length of the CDR3 is 11 residues. Per the germline V gene, CDR1 is SGHRS and CDR2 is YFSETQ. The CDR3, as DNA: TGCGCCAGCGGAGGTGGATCCGAGCAGTTCTTC. It translates to CASGGGSEQFF.

Comments on this clonotype: Since no conserved phenylalanine or tryptophan closes the CDR3, a read error is the likely cause. The DNA is omitted, as the CDR3 cannot be located on it reliably, and the CDR3 follows TCRdb's listing. The chain combines TRBV6-1 with TRBJ2-1. The CDR3 length is 12 residues, termini included. CDR1 and CDR2 (germline): MNHNS, SASEGT. The CDR3 protein is CASSVERNEQLL.

This clonotype came up many times. J is TRBJ1-6 and V is TRBV5-1, with unresolved D. The germline V and J ends were trimmed by 0 bases and 3 bases, with 13 bases remaining between them. This CDR3 spans 17 amino acids. Germline V gene sequence: CDR1 SGHRS, CDR2 YFSETQ. The CDR3 sequence: CASSLAASEVYNSPLHF. For the CDR3, the DNA is TGCGCCAGCAGCTTGGCGGCCTCGGAAGTCTATAATTCACCCCTCCACTTT.

This clonotype was seen ten or more times. J is TRBJ1-1 and V is TRBV27, with D perhaps TRBD1 (5 bases). Trimming stripped 6 bases from V and 5 bases from J, with 16 bases between. This CDR3 is built from 14 residues. Looked up from germline, CDR1 is MNHEY and CDR2 is SMNVEV (reference sequence). The CDR3 protein is CASRPPQGGTEAFF. The CDR3 nucleotides read TGTGCCAGCAGACCCCCCCAGGGAGGGACTGAAGCTTTCTTT.

This clonotype was detected many times. The chain combines TRBV28 with TRBJ2-7, with TRBD2 matching over 10 bases. V trimming: 4 bases; J trimming: 1 base; junction bases outside the gene matches: 4. CDR1 and CDR2 from the germline V gene are MDHEN and SYDVKM. The CDR3 consists of 15 residues. CDR3 nucleotide sequence: TGTGCCAGCAGTTCAATAGCGGGAGGTTCCTACGAGCAGTACTTC. Amino acid sequence: CASSSIAGGSYEQYF.

This clonotype was seen ten or more times. This sequence joins TRBV7-8 and TRBJ2-1; 7 bases agree with TRBD2. The V gene's germline CDR1 is SGHVS and CDR2 FQNEAQ. The trim removed 0 bases at V and 2 bases at J, leaving 1 base unmatched. The CDR3 length is 15 residues. CDR3 protein: CASSLATSPYNEQFF. In DNA form, the CDR3 reads TGTGCCAGCAGCTTAGCGACTAGCCCCTACAATGAGCAGTTCTTC.

At least ten counts were recorded for this clonotype. The V call is TRBV7-2, the J call TRBJ1-4; TRBD1 is a possible D gene (5 bases). The CDR3 sequence is 18 residues long. V was pared by 5 bases and J by 0 bases, with 19 bases between. Germline lookup yields CDR1 SGHTA and CDR2 FQGNSA. The CDR3 DNA reads TGTGCCAGCAGCCCATCCCGAGGGGCTTATGCAACTAATGAAAAACTGTTTTTT. Translation gives CASSPSRGAYATNEKLFF.

The table lists this clonotype with many counts. This rearrangement joins TRBV7-9 to TRBJ2-6; D is unclear. This CDR3 is 17 amino acids long. Germline lookup yields CDR1 SEHNR and CDR2 FQNEAQ (reference sequence). The ends were cut back, 1 base at V and 0 bases at J, with 10 bases in the middle. The CDR3 reads CASSLVSPGSGANVLTF. In DNA, the CDR3 is TGTGCCAGCAGCTTAGTATCCCCTGGCTCTGGGGCCAACGTCCTGACTTTC.

The J gene is TRBJ1-5, the V gene TRBV5-1; TRBD1 aligns across 7 bases. The CDR3 runs to 17 residues. Germline-derived CDR1 and CDR2 are SGHRS and YFSETQ. The ends lost 1 base at V and 5 bases at J; junction bases unmatched: 12. The CDR3 spells CASSLRQGGSVHQPQHF. In DNA, the CDR3 is TGCGCCAGCAGCTTGAGGCAGGGGGGTTCGGTCCATCAGCCCCAGCATTTT.

This clonotype showed up just a few times. This chain connects TRBV6-5 to TRBJ2-1; D is ambiguous. The V end was cut by 0 bases, the J end by 5 bases, with 14 bases between. The CDR3 length is 16 residues. Germline V gene data show CDR1 as MNHEY and CDR2 as SVGAGI. The CDR3 nucleotides are TGTGCCAGCAGTTACTCTGGCAGCGAGCTGAACAATGAGCAGTTCTTC. Translation gives CASSYSGSELNNEQFF.

This clonotype turned up a few times. This sequence joins TRBV30 and TRBJ1-2; 7 bases align to TRBD1. Germline CDR1 reads GTSNPN; CDR2 reads SVGIG (reference sequence). The CDR3 contains 12 residues. V gave up 3 bases and J gave up 7 bases; unmatched junction bases: 5. The CDR3 here is CAWRGTVVGYTF. The CDR3 nucleotides read TGTGCCTGGAGAGGGACAGTAGTTGGCTACACCTTC.

The table lists this clonotype with a few counts. This chain connects TRBV27 to TRBJ2-4; TRBD1 matches at 8 bases. Germline CDR1 MNHEY, CDR2 SMNVEV (reference sequence). The CDR3 runs 16 residues. J gave up 7 bases and V 0 bases, and 8 bases lay outside the gene matches. The CDR3 DNA follows: TGTGCCAGCAGTTTATCAGTGACAGGGGAGACGAACATTCAGTACTTC. This codes for CASSLSVTGETNIQYF.

This clonotype was observed a handful of times. The rearrangement joins TRBV11-2 to TRBJ2-4, with D uncertain. There are 13 residues in the CDR3. Per germline, CDR1 SGHAT and CDR2 FQNNGV. The germline V and J ends were trimmed by 3 bases and 3 bases, with 6 bases remaining between them. Here the CDR3 DNA reads TGTGCCAGCAGCTTTCCCGGCAAAAACATTCAGTACTTC. Its translation: CASSFPGKNIQYF.

This clonotype showed up many times. The chain is built from TRBV7-9 and TRBJ2-7, with D perhaps TRBD1 (6 bases). Trimming stripped 4 bases from V and 2 bases from J, with 12 bases between. This CDR3 contains 14 residues. Looked up from germline, CDR1 is SEHNR and CDR2 is FQNEAQ (reference sequence). The CDR3 DNA sequence: TGTGCCAGCAGCTCCCCGACAGGACCCTACGAGCAGTACTTC. Protein: CASSSPTGPYEQYF.

This clonotype was seen a few times. The gene calls are TRBV2 and TRBJ2-2, with 8 bases that match TRBD2. Germline CDR1 is SNHLY and CDR2 is FYNNEI. V was pared by 3 bases and J by 4 bases, with 7 bases of the junction left unmatched. The CDR3 contains 16 residues. The CDR3 bases are TGTGCCAGCAGTGAGGGGCGGGGGGTCCTCACCGGGGAGCTGTTTTTT. Translation: CASSEGRGVLTGELFF. The variable domain in full, completed from reference TRBV2 and TRBJ2-2, reads EPEVTQTPSHQVTQMGQEVILRCVPISNHLYFYWYRQILGQKVEFLVSFYNNEISEKSEIFDDQFSVERPDGSNFTLKIRSTKLEDSAMYFCASSEGRGVLTGELFFGEGSRLTVL.

This clonotype was observed at least ten times. This chain's CDR3 is CAIQGAGAKNIQYF. The CDR3 nucleotides are TGTGCCATCCAGGGGGCCGGGGCCAAAAACATTCAGTACTTC. The V and J genes are TRBV28 and TRBJ2-4; TRBD1 agrees at 8 bases. This CDR3 has 14 amino acids. Germline CDR1 MDHEN, CDR2 SYDVKM. V was pared by 10 bases and J by 1 base, with 6 bases of the junction left unmatched.